These T cell receptor beta chains were read from a single sample in a study of cytomegalovirus exposure and HLA in healthy donors. Assay used: immunoSEQ multiplex PCR; TCRdb lists only in-frame clones, some missing. Counted here are fewer than 150,000 clones, about 75% occurring once; the ten biggest clones make up 3.5% to 5%. Material: PBMCs. These TCRs come from a man younger than 30 in good health and CMV-seronegative. CDR3s include the opening cysteine and the closing phenylalanine or tryptophan. The order of the fields is clone size, J gene, D gene, V gene, CDR3 DNA, CDR3 protein. The D gene is left open where the match is weak. Some rows mark clone size as missing; the rest say once, few, many or name a class of expanded clone.

abundance: -; j_gene: TRBJ1-6; d_gene: -; v_gene: TRBV9; CDR3nt: TGTGCCAGCAGCCCCCAGCCGGACAGCTCACCCCTCCACTTT; CDR3aa: CASSPQPDSSPLHF
abundance: -; j_gene: TRBJ2-5; d_gene: TRBD2; v_gene: TRBV11-2; CDR3nt: TGTGCCAGCAGCTCACCGAGCCTAGCGGGGGGGGCCAGTGAGACCCAGTACTTC; CDR3aa: CASSSPSLAGGASETQYF
abundance: few; j_gene: TRBJ1-1; d_gene: -; v_gene: TRBV19; CDR3nt: TGTGCCAGTAGTAAGGACCGGACAGTCATTGAAGCTTTCTTT; CDR3aa: CASSKDRTVIEAFF
abundance: -; j_gene: TRBJ2-2; d_gene: TRBD1; v_gene: TRBV28; CDR3nt: TGTGCCAGTTGGACAGGGCGAACGGCCGGGGAGCTGTTTTTT; CDR3aa: CASWTGRTAGELFF
abundance: once; j_gene: TRBJ2-5; d_gene: TRBD1; v_gene: TRBV27; CDR3nt: TGTGCCAGCAGTTCGGACAGGGGAGAAGAGACCCAGTACTTC; CDR3aa: CASSSDRGEETQYF
abundance: -; j_gene: TRBJ1-1; d_gene: TRBD1; v_gene: TRBV13; CDR3nt: TGTGCCAGCAGACGGCGGACAGGGGGGAACACTGAAGCTTTCTTT; CDR3aa: CASRRRTGGNTEAFF
abundance: -; j_gene: TRBJ1-6; d_gene: -; v_gene: TRBV11-3; CDR3nt: TGTGCCAGCAGCTTGGGCATTCGTTCACCCCTCCACTTT; CDR3aa: CASSLGIRSPLHF
abundance: -; j_gene: TRBJ2-5; d_gene: TRBD1; v_gene: TRBV15; CDR3nt: TGTGCCACCAGCTTTCACAGGGGTGACGAGACCCAGTACTTC; CDR3aa: CATSFHRGDETQYF
abundance: -; j_gene: TRBJ2-7; d_gene: TRBD2; v_gene: TRBV5-1; CDR3nt: TGCGCCAGCAGCCCAGGGACTACCTACGAGCAGTACTTC; CDR3aa: CASSPGTTYEQYF
abundance: -; j_gene: TRBJ1-1; d_gene: TRBD1; v_gene: TRBV5-1; CDR3nt: TGCGCCAGCAGCGGGGGACAGGGGCTGACTGAAGCTTTCTTT; CDR3aa: CASSGGQGLTEAFF
abundance: -; j_gene: TRBJ2-3; d_gene: TRBD2; v_gene: TRBV19; CDR3nt: TGTGCCAGTAGTGGGCCCAGCGGGGGGCCGGCAGATACGCAGTATTTT; CDR3aa: CASSGPSGGPADTQYF
abundance: -; j_gene: TRBJ2-7; d_gene: -; v_gene: TRBV29-1; CDR3nt: TGCAGCGTTTCGGGGGACTACGAGCAGTACTTC; CDR3aa: CSVSGDYEQYF
abundance: -; j_gene: TRBJ1-4; d_gene: -; v_gene: TRBV7-9; CDR3nt: TGTGCCAGCAGCTGGCGTAGGGCCGACAGTAATGAAAAACTGTTTTTT; CDR3aa: CASSWRRADSNEKLFF
abundance: -; j_gene: TRBJ2-1; d_gene: TRBD2; v_gene: TRBV5-4; CDR3nt: TGTGCCAGCAGCTTCATGGGACTAGACTACAATGAGCAGTTCTTC; CDR3aa: CASSFMGLDYNEQFF
abundance: -; j_gene: TRBJ1-2; d_gene: -; v_gene: TRBV30; CDR3nt: TGTGCCTGGAGTCACAGCAACTATGGCTACACCTTC; CDR3aa: CAWSHSNYGYTF
abundance: -; j_gene: TRBJ2-7; d_gene: -; v_gene: TRBV13; CDR3nt: TGTGCCAGCAGCTTATGGTCCGAGGAGCAGTACTTC; CDR3aa: CASSLWSEEQYF
abundance: -; j_gene: TRBJ2-3; d_gene: TRBD2; v_gene: TRBV13; CDR3nt: TGTGCCAGCAGCTCCAGGAGCGGGGCCCAGCTCACAGATACGCAGTATTTT; CDR3aa: CASSSRSGAQLTDTQYF
abundance: -; j_gene: TRBJ2-3; d_gene: TRBD2; v_gene: TRBV7-8; CDR3nt: TGTGCCAGCAGCTTAGTCGCGGGGGGACTCACAGATACGCAGTATTTT; CDR3aa: CASSLVAGGLTDTQYF
abundance: -; j_gene: TRBJ2-2; d_gene: -; v_gene: TRBV2; CDR3nt: TGTGCCAGCAGTGGTGGGCCGCATTACACCGGGGAGCTGTTTTTT; CDR3aa: CASSGGPHYTGELFF
abundance: -; j_gene: TRBJ2-7; d_gene: TRBD2; v_gene: TRBV5-8; CDR3nt: TGTGCCAGCAGCTTGGGGGCTAGCGGGAGGGGGGAGCAGTACTTC; CDR3aa: CASSLGASGRGEQYF
abundance: -; j_gene: TRBJ1-2; d_gene: -; v_gene: TRBV6-1; CDR3nt: TGTGCCAGCAGTCAGGGAATTGAGAACTATGGCTACACCTTC; CDR3aa: CASSQGIENYGYTF
abundance: once; j_gene: TRBJ1-1; d_gene: TRBD1; v_gene: TRBV2; CDR3nt: TGTGCCAGCAGTGCGTCGAACAGGGGGAACACTGAAGCTTTCTTT; CDR3aa: CASSASNRGNTEAFF
abundance: -; j_gene: TRBJ2-1; d_gene: TRBD2; v_gene: TRBV30; CDR3nt: TGTGCCTGCAACCCGGGACTAGCGGCTTACAATGAGCAGTTCTTC; CDR3aa: CACNPGLAAYNEQFF
abundance: -; j_gene: TRBJ2-5; d_gene: TRBD1; v_gene: TRBV6-6; CDR3nt: TGTGCCAGCAGGAGAGGACAGGGGGCCTCAGAGACCCAGTACTTC; CDR3aa: CASRRGQGASETQYF
abundance: -; j_gene: TRBJ1-1; d_gene: -; v_gene: TRBV28; CDR3nt: TGTGCCAGCAGTCCGAGGCCGGGGGGGACTGAAGCTTTCTTT; CDR3aa: CASSPRPGGTEAFF
abundance: -; j_gene: TRBJ2-2; d_gene: -; v_gene: TRBV19; CDR3nt: TGTGCCAGTAGTAGTCTTACAAACACCGGGGAGCTGTTTTTT; CDR3aa: CASSSLTNTGELFF
abundance: -; j_gene: TRBJ1-5; d_gene: -; v_gene: TRBV27; CDR3nt: TGTGCCAGCAGTTCCTACCCGGGGGGCAATCAGCCCCAGCATTTT; CDR3aa: CASSSYPGGNQPQHF
abundance: -; j_gene: TRBJ2-1; d_gene: TRBD2; v_gene: TRBV6-4; CDR3nt: TGTGCCAGCAGTGGGACTAGCGGGGGGGCCAATGAGCAGTTCTTC; CDR3aa: CASSGTSGGANEQFF
abundance: -; j_gene: TRBJ2-5; d_gene: TRBD2; v_gene: TRBV6-5; CDR3nt: TGTGCCACCGACGCCGGGACTAGCGGAGAAGAGACCCAGTACTTC; CDR3aa: CATDAGTSGEETQYF
abundance: -; j_gene: TRBJ2-3; d_gene: TRBD2; v_gene: TRBV4-1; CDR3nt: TGCGCCAGCAGCCAAGAGCCTTTTGAGTGGGAGGGAGGCACAGATACGCAGTATTTT; CDR3aa: CASSQEPFEWEGGTDTQYF
abundance: -; j_gene: TRBJ1-4; d_gene: -; v_gene: TRBV19; CDR3nt: TGTGCCAGTAGTACGGACAGCTTTGCAACTAATGAAAAACTGTTTTTT; CDR3aa: CASSTDSFATNEKLFF
abundance: -; j_gene: TRBJ2-4; d_gene: TRBD2; v_gene: TRBV28; CDR3nt: TGTGCCAGCAGTTTGGGGGGGTCGGGCATTCAGTACTTC; CDR3aa: CASSLGGSGIQYF
abundance: -; j_gene: TRBJ2-7; d_gene: TRBD1; v_gene: TRBV5-1; CDR3nt: TGCGCCAGCAGCCTAACAGGGGGGCCTTACGAGCAGTACTTC; CDR3aa: CASSLTGGPYEQYF
abundance: -; j_gene: TRBJ2-6; d_gene: TRBD1; v_gene: TRBV11-3; CDR3nt: TGTGCCAGCAGCGACGGGGGGACAGGGGCCTACTCTGGGGCCAACGTCCTGACTTTC; CDR3aa: CASSDGGTGAYSGANVLTF
abundance: -; j_gene: TRBJ2-7; d_gene: TRBD1; v_gene: TRBV11-3; CDR3nt: TGTGCCAGCAGCTTAGAGACAGGGGGGACCTACGAGCAGTACTTC; CDR3aa: CASSLETGGTYEQYF
abundance: few; j_gene: TRBJ2-3; d_gene: -; v_gene: TRBV6-5; CDR3nt: TGTGCCAGCAGTTACTCCCCAGGCACAGATACGCAGTATTTT; CDR3aa: CASSYSPGTDTQYF
abundance: -; j_gene: TRBJ2-1; d_gene: -; v_gene: TRBV27; CDR3nt: TGTGCCAGCACGGGGGAGGAGAATGAGCAGTTCTTC; CDR3aa: CASTGEENEQFF
abundance: -; j_gene: TRBJ1-3; d_gene: -; v_gene: TRBV5-1; CDR3nt: TGCGCCAGCAGCTTGCGAGAATCTGGAAACACCATATATTTT; CDR3aa: CASSLRESGNTIYF
abundance: -; j_gene: TRBJ1-2; d_gene: -; v_gene: TRBV19; CDR3nt: TGTGCCAGTAGTTCACAGGGAGTCGGGAACTATGGCTACACCTTC; CDR3aa: CASSSQGVGNYGYTF
abundance: once; j_gene: TRBJ1-1; d_gene: -; v_gene: TRBV18; CDR3nt: TGTGCCAGCTCTCCTAACTCCGGGACAATGAACACTGAAGCTTTCTTT; CDR3aa: CASSPNSGTMNTEAFF
abundance: -; j_gene: TRBJ1-1; d_gene: TRBD1; v_gene: TRBV13; CDR3nt: TGTGCCAGCAGCGTGGGACAGGGTCATCCCGAAGCTTTCTTT; CDR3aa: CASSVGQGHPEAFF
abundance: -; j_gene: TRBJ1-1; d_gene: -; v_gene: TRBV6-1; CDR3nt: TGTGCCAGCAGTGAAGCGTGGGACTGGGGCACTGAAGCTTTCTTT; CDR3aa: CASSEAWDWGTEAFF
abundance: -; j_gene: TRBJ2-1; d_gene: -; v_gene: TRBV5-4; CDR3nt: TGTGCCAGCAGCTTCGACGGGACAGCTACCCTCGGGGGTCATCGGGAGCAGTTCTTC; CDR3aa: CASSFDGTATLGGHREQFF
abundance: -; j_gene: TRBJ1-4; d_gene: -; v_gene: TRBV28; CDR3nt: TGTGCCAGCAAAAAGCCTATTAATGAAAAACTGTTTTTT; CDR3aa: CASKKPINEKLFF
abundance: -; j_gene: TRBJ2-2; d_gene: -; v_gene: TRBV7-3; CDR3nt: TGTGCCAGCAGCTTAAGCTCGACTTCCGGGGAGCTGTTTTTT; CDR3aa: CASSLSSTSGELFF
abundance: -; j_gene: TRBJ2-7; d_gene: -; v_gene: TRBV28; CDR3nt: TGTGCCAGCAGTCAACCCCAGGGTCGTTCCTACGAGCAGTACTTC; CDR3aa: CASSQPQGRSYEQYF
abundance: -; j_gene: TRBJ1-2; d_gene: -; v_gene: TRBV30; CDR3nt: TGTGCCTGCAGGAGCGCGGGACCGAACTATGGCTACACCTTC; CDR3aa: CACRSAGPNYGYTF
abundance: -; j_gene: TRBJ2-3; d_gene: TRBD2; v_gene: TRBV30; CDR3nt: TGTGCCTGGATGTGGCCTGATGGCGGGAGGGACACAGATACGCAGTATTTT; CDR3aa: CAWMWPDGGRDTDTQYF
abundance: -; j_gene: TRBJ2-1; d_gene: TRBD1; v_gene: TRBV5-1; CDR3nt: TGCGCCAGCAGCTCGGACAGGGCGAACTCCTACAATGAGCAGTTCTTC; CDR3aa: CASSSDRANSYNEQFF
abundance: -; j_gene: TRBJ1-2; d_gene: -; v_gene: TRBV27; CDR3nt: TGTGCCAGCGGGATCAGGACAATAATGGGGGGGGACTATGGCTACACCTTC; CDR3aa: CASGIRTIMGGDYGYTF
abundance: -; j_gene: TRBJ2-1; d_gene: TRBD2; v_gene: TRBV6-4; CDR3nt: TGTGCCAGCAGTGTCGGGACTAGCGGGGGGGCTGTGCAGTTCTTC; CDR3aa: CASSVGTSGGAVQFF
abundance: -; j_gene: TRBJ2-7; d_gene: TRBD2; v_gene: TRBV6-1; CDR3nt: TGTGCCAGCAGCCCCAGGGTGGTGGCGGGAGGCGAGCAGTACTTC; CDR3aa: CASSPRVVAGGEQYF
abundance: -; j_gene: TRBJ2-7; d_gene: -; v_gene: TRBV27; CDR3nt: TGTGCCAGCAGTTTAGGTTCAGGATCCTACGAGCAGTACTTC; CDR3aa: CASSLGSGSYEQYF
abundance: -; j_gene: TRBJ1-2; d_gene: -; v_gene: TRBV9; CDR3nt: TGTGCCAGCAGCGCCCAAACAGGGCCGACTAACTATGGCTACACCTTC; CDR3aa: CASSAQTGPTNYGYTF
abundance: -; j_gene: TRBJ2-1; d_gene: -; v_gene: TRBV6-4; CDR3nt: TGTGCCAGCAGTGACTCCTCTGGCGGGGGCGGGAATGAGCAGTTCTTC; CDR3aa: CASSDSSGGGGNEQFF
abundance: -; j_gene: TRBJ2-2; d_gene: TRBD2; v_gene: TRBV18; CDR3nt: TGTGCCAGCTCACCACCCCTCAGCGGGGATACCGGGGAGCTGTTTTTT; CDR3aa: CASSPPLSGDTGELFF
abundance: -; j_gene: TRBJ2-2; d_gene: -; v_gene: TRBV9; CDR3nt: TGTGCCAGCAGCGTAGGGCATTCCACCGGGGAGCTGTTTTTT; CDR3aa: CASSVGHSTGELFF
abundance: -; j_gene: TRBJ1-5; d_gene: -; v_gene: TRBV4-1; CDR3nt: TGCGCCAGCAGCCAAGATTTGGTCAGTCGGGGGCCCCAGCATTTT; CDR3aa: CASSQDLVSRGPQHF